The 8 T cell receptor beta chains below all came from one sample that was sequenced in a study of CD8 T cells in ankylosing spondylitis. TCRdb reprocessed the 5' RACE reads via MiXCR and lists one record per CDR3 protein. There are about 260,000 distinct CDR3 sequences in the sample; around 20% occur only once, and 7.5% to 9.5% lies in the top ten. The specimen was blood, either unsorted or a sorted T cell fraction (not recorded which). These receptors came from a male donor with ankylosing spondylitis or in good health (not recorded which).

This clonotype was detected many times. The V gene is TRBV7-2, the J gene TRBJ2-5; tentative D call: TRBD1 (6 bases). The CDR3 has 14 residues. CDR1 and CDR2 (germline): SGHTA, FQGNSA. V was pared by 4 bases and J by 6 bases, with 15 bases between. This chain's CDR3 is CASSYATGLQTQYF. The CDR3 nucleotides are TGTGCCAGCAGCTATGCCACAGGGCTTCAGACCCAGTACTTC.

V gene TRBV30 combines with J gene TRBJ2-3; TRBD1 agrees at 11 bases. Germline V lookup: CDR1 GTSNPN, CDR2 SVGIG (reference sequence). The CDR3 loop spans 15 amino acids. V was clipped by 0 bases and J by 5 bases; unmatched bases: 4. The chain's CDR3 is CAWSVGQGAIDTQYF. The DNA for the CDR3 is TGTGCCTGGAGTGTTGGACAGGGGGCCATAGATACGCAGTATTTT.

This clonotype has at least ten counts. The chain is built from TRBV20-1 and TRBJ2-7; 7 positions agree with TRBD2. V was clipped by 1 base and J by 6 bases; unmatched bases: 12. Germline assignment: CDR1 DFQATT and CDR2 SNEGSKA (reference sequence). This CDR3 comprises 15 residues. In DNA, the CDR3 is TGCAGTGCTAGAGCTGTTATTACTAGCGCCACCGAGCAGTACGTC. Its translation is CSARAVITSATEQYV.

This clonotype was seen ten or more times. This chain joins TRBV9 and TRBJ2-2; no definite D call. Germline assignment: CDR1 SGDLS and CDR2 YYNGEE. CDR3 length: 13 amino acids. Between the trimmed V and J ends, which lost 4 bases and 4 bases, there was a span of 8 bases. DNA of the CDR3: TGTGCCAGCAGCACCGCTAGCACCGGGGAGCTGTTTTTT. Its translation: CASSTASTGELFF.

The chain carries TRBV12-3 or TRBV12-4 and TRBJ2-1; no definite D call. V shed 8 bases and J shed 0 bases, with 11 bases lying between them. The length of the CDR3 is 14 residues. In nucleotides, the CDR3 is TGTGCCAGCCTTAGACAAAACTCCTACAATGAGCAGTTCTTC. This codes for CASLRQNSYNEQFF.

V is TRBV10-3 and J is TRBJ1-5; D not resolved. This CDR3 contains 15 residues. CDR1 and CDR2 (germline): ENHRY, SYGVKD. V lost 6 bases and J lost 3, with 15 bases in between. This CDR3 reads CAIRRGSGDNQPQHF. The CDR3 region has the DNA TGTGCCATCAGGAGAGGGAGTGGGGACAATCAGCCCCAGCATTTT.

This clonotype was picked up a small number of times. The gene calls are TRBV5-1 and TRBJ2-1; D possibly uses TRBD1 or TRBD2 (5 bases each). The ends were cut back, 3 bases at V and 1 base at J, with 11 bases in the middle. This CDR3 is 15 amino acids long. Germline values: CDR1 SGHRS, CDR2 YFSETQ. The chain's CDR3 is CASSSRGESYNEQFF. The CDR3 DNA sequence: TGCGCCAGCAGCTCCCGGGGCGAGTCCTACAATGAGCAGTTCTTC.

The chain recombines TRBV5-1 with TRBJ1-4; tentatively, D is TRBD1 (6 bases). Trimming removed 1 base from V and 2 bases from J, with 9 bases in between. The CDR3 has 15 amino acids. Germline lookup yields CDR1 SGHRS and CDR2 YFSETQ. The CDR3: CASSLLGQTNEKLFF. The DNA for the CDR3 is TGCGCCAGCAGCTTGCTTGGACAGACTAATGAAAAACTGTTTTTT. Using reference TRBV5-1 and TRBJ1-4 for the parts outside the CDR3, the full variable domain is KAGVTQTPRYLIKTRGQQVTLSCSPISGHRSVSWYQQTPGQGLQFLFEYFSETQRNKGNFPGRFSGRQFSNSRSEMNVSTLELGDSALYLCASSLLGQTNEKLFFGSGTQLSVL.